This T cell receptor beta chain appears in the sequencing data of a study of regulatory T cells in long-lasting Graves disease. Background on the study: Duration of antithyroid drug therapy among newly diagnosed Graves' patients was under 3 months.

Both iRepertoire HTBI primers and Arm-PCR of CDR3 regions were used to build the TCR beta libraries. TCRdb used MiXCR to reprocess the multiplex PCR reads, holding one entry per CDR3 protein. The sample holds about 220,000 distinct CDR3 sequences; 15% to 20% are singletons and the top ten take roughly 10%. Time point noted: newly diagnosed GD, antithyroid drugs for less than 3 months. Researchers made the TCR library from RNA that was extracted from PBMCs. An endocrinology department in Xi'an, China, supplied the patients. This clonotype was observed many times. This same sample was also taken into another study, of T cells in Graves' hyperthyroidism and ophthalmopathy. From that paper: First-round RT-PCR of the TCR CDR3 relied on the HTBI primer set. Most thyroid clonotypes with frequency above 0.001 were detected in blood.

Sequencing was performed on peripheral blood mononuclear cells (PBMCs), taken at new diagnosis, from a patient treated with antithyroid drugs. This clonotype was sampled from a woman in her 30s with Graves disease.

CDR3 nucleotides: TGTGCCAGCAGTGAACCGGGACTAGCGGAAACCGAGCAGTACTTC. It specifies CASSEPGLAETEQYF. V and J are TRBV2 and TRBJ2-7, with 11 bases that match TRBD2. The germline gives CDR1 SNHLY, CDR2 FYNNEI. Trimming at V came to 2 bases and at J to 6 bases, leaving 6 bases not matched to a gene. CDR3 size: 15 residues.